One and the same sample provided the 19 T cell receptor beta chains below, sequenced in a study of regulatory T cells in long-lasting Graves disease. Time point described: newly diagnosed GD, antithyroid drugs for less than 3 months. PBMCs provided the RNA from which the TCR library was made. CDR3 regions were amplified by Arm-PCR using iRepertoire HTBI primers to build TCR beta libraries. A single record per CDR3 protein comes from TCRdb applying MiXCR to the multiplex PCR reads. The top ten clones hold about 9.1% of a sample with about 540,000 distinct CDR3 sequences, approximately 13% of them seen once. Another study also made use of these data, one on T cells in Graves' hyperthyroidism and ophthalmopathy.

Source: peripheral blood mononuclear cells (PBMCs), taken at new diagnosis, from a patient treated with antithyroid drugs. These receptors came from a young man with Graves disease.

The chain employs TRBV15 and TRBJ1-3; D gene ambiguous. The CDR3 totals 13 residues. V was pared by 5 bases and J by 4 bases, with 9 bases between. Germline lookup yields CDR1 LNHNV and CDR2 YYDKDF (reference sequence). DNA for the CDR3: TGTGCCACCAGCGACGAACCGGGAAACACCATATATTTT. This codes for CATSDEPGNTIYF.

The V and J genes are TRBV5-6 and TRBJ2-1; possibly TRBD1 for D (6 bases). Germline CDR1 is SGHDT and CDR2 is YYEEEE. The CDR3 length is 17 residues. V lost 3 bases and J 2 bases, leaving 18 bases between the germline ends. The CDR3 DNA follows: TGTGCCAGCAGCTCCTCAATCAGGACAGAGACCTACAATGAGCAGTTCTTC. Residues: CASSSSIRTETYNEQFF.

This clonotype came up a few times. V gene TRBV6-1 combines with J gene TRBJ1-2; 9 bases are a match to TRBD1. CDR3 size: 14 residues. V dropped 8 bases and J dropped 4; count of bases not matched to a gene: 8. In germline, CDR1 is MNHNS, CDR2 SASEGT. This CDR3 is CASEDPGQGYGYTF. The CDR3 DNA reads TGTGCCAGCGAAGACCCGGGACAGGGCTATGGCTACACCTTC.

With respect to this clonotype: A far larger clone is one nucleotide away, so this likely arose from a read error. No conserved phenylalanine or tryptophan ends this CDR3, so it is likely a read error. The chain is built from TRBV5-6 and TRBJ1-1; D remains ambiguous. Deletions cut 2 bases from V and 1 base from J, with 12 bases between. CDR1 and CDR2 (germline): SGHDT, YYEEEE. This CDR3 has 15 amino acids. This CDR3 is CASSLYGAGNTEAFL. The CDR3 coding sequence is TGTGCCAGCAGCTTATACGGAGCCGGGAACACTGAAGCTTTCCTT.

This clonotype occurred many times. The J gene is TRBJ1-2, the V gene TRBV5-5; D unresolved. Germline V lookup: CDR1 SGHKS, CDR2 YYEKEE (reference sequence). V gave up 2 bases and J gave up 1 base, with 9 bases separating them. The CDR3 spans 14 residues. CDR3 residues: CASSLEGSNYGYTF. For the CDR3, the DNA is TGTGCCAGCAGCTTAGAGGGCAGTAACTATGGCTACACCTTC.

V gene TRBV20-1 combines with J gene TRBJ2-7; 13 bases fit TRBD2. The CDR3 consists of 14 residues. Germline V lookup: CDR1 DFQATT, CDR2 SNEGSKA (reference sequence). J was trimmed by 4 bases and V by 3 bases; bases with no gene match: 3. The CDR3 loop reads CSASRTSGSYEQYF. In DNA, the CDR3 is TGCAGTGCTAGTCGGACTAGCGGGAGTTACGAGCAGTACTTC.

In its sample, this clonotype was seen many times. The chain is built from TRBV6-5 and TRBJ2-2; maybe TRBD1 (5 bases). CDR1 and CDR2 (germline): MNHEY, SVGAGI. CDR3 length: 15 amino acids. Trimming took off 4 bases at V and 1 base at J, with 10 bases between the two ends. The chain's CDR3 is CASSFSGRNTGELFF. The CDR3 DNA sequence: TGTGCCAGCAGTTTTTCAGGGCGGAACACCGGGGAGCTGTTTTTT.

This clonotype showed up many times. This chain joins TRBV15 and TRBJ2-5; D is undetermined. The germline V gene has CDR1 LNHNV and CDR2 YYDKDF (reference sequence). The V end was cut by 3 bases, the J end by 2 bases, with 10 bases between. This CDR3 is built from 14 residues. DNA for the CDR3: TGTGCCACCAGCAGGGGCCATCTACAAGAGACCCAGTACTTC. This encodes CATSRGHLQETQYF.

This chain connects TRBV6-1 to TRBJ2-1; TRBD1 agrees at 7 bases. The germline gives CDR1 MNHNS, CDR2 SASEGT. There are 15 residues in the CDR3. The trim removed 4 bases at V and 4 bases at J, leaving 7 bases unmatched. The CDR3 spells CASSGSGTVYNEQFF. DNA of the CDR3: TGTGCCAGCAGTGGATCCGGGACAGTATACAATGAGCAGTTCTTC.

This clonotype occurred a few times. A much larger clone lies one base from this, so it may be a read error. This chain uses TRBV7-3 with TRBJ2-1; the match to TRBD2 covers 8 bases. CDR1 SGHTA and CDR2 FQGTGA come from the germline V gene. The J segment lost 12 bases and the V segment lost 4 bases, leaving 8 bases of the junction unmatched. The CDR3 totals 13 residues. The CDR3 spells CASSSGLGDGQFF. The DNA of the CDR3 is TGTGCCAGCAGCTCGGGACTAGGAGACGGGCAGTTCTTC.

This clonotype was seen at least ten times. V is TRBV12-3 or TRBV12-4 and J is TRBJ2-1, with TRBD1 identical over 7 bases. Germline trimming cut 5 bases from V and 5 bases from J; bases unmatched to any gene: 15. The CDR3 has 17 residues. CDR3 bases: TGTGCCAGCAGTCGCTCTCCAGGGGGAGATTCACACAATGAGCAGTTCTTC. This codes for CASSRSPGGDSHNEQFF.

This clonotype was detected a few times. The chain employs TRBV5-1 and TRBJ2-5; D unclear. Trimming took 1 base from V and 0 from J, leaving 13 bases between them. The CDR3 covers 16 residues. Germline values: CDR1 SGHRS, CDR2 YFSETQ. CDR3 in DNA: TGCGCCAGCAGCTTGAACCCCACTGCGTACCAAGAGACCCAGTACTTC. Translation: CASSLNPTAYQETQYF.

This sequence joins TRBV9 and TRBJ2-5; D not certain. V lost 6 bases and J lost 1, with 16 bases in between. This CDR3 is 15 amino acids long. Germline lookup yields CDR1 SGDLS and CDR2 YYNGEE. The CDR3 DNA reads as TGTGCCAGCACCCGATCGGCCGTCATCCAAGAGACCCAGTACTTC. Its protein is CASTRSAVIQETQYF. The complete variable domain, with remaining parts taken from reference TRBV9 and TRBJ2-5, reads DSGVTQTPKHLITATGQRVTLRCSPRSGDLSVYWYQQSLDQGLQFLIQYYNGEERAKGNILERFSAQQFPDLHSELNLSSLELGDSALYFCASTRSAVIQETQYFGPGTRLLVL.

The chain combines TRBV5-1 with TRBJ2-7; 9 bases map to TRBD2. The CDR3 consists of 15 residues. Germline V CDR1 and CDR2: SGHRS, YFSETQ. V shed 4 bases and J 2 bases; nucleotides not matched to a gene: 7. Here the CDR3 DNA reads TGCGCCAGCAGCCTTGAGGTAGCGGGAGCCTACGAGCAGTACTTC. Protein product: CASSLEVAGAYEQYF.

A few counts support this clonotype. The chain is built from TRBV12-3 or TRBV12-4 and TRBJ2-2; 7 positions agree with TRBD1. This CDR3 spans 13 amino acids. After removal of 5 bases from V and 6 bases from J, the junction contained 3 bases not matched to a gene. The CDR3 here is CASSRDRAGELFF. As DNA, the CDR3 is TGTGCCAGCAGTAGAGACAGGGCCGGGGAGCTGTTTTTT.

This clonotype appeared a few times. At one end the junction does not follow the germline gene, possibly because of a read error. The gene calls are TRBV20-1 and TRBJ2-1; D perhaps matches TRBD1 (5 bases). Germline values: CDR1 DFQATT, CDR2 SNEGSKA (reference sequence). This CDR3 has 12 residues. CDR3 in DNA: TGCAGTGCCCAGCCAGGGTTCAATGAGCAGTCCTTC. Translating gives CSAQPGFNEQSF.

In this sample, this clonotype turned up many times. The rearrangement uses TRBV2 and TRBJ2-1, with TRBD2 matching 11 bases. Germline V gene data show CDR1 as SNHLY and CDR2 as FYNNEI. Losses at the gene ends were 7 bases for V and 13 bases for J; bases not matched to a gene: 9. The CDR3 spans 13 residues. CDR3 protein: CASNLVLAGVQFF. For the CDR3, the DNA is TGTGCCAGCAATTTGGTACTAGCGGGAGTACAGTTCTTC.

This clonotype was detected a few times. The junction differs from germline at one of its ends, possibly a read error. The chain couples TRBV20-1 to TRBJ1-2; D unresolved. The CDR3 length is 12 residues. In germline, CDR1 is DFQATT, CDR2 SNEGSKA (reference sequence). The CDR3 sequence is CSAMGNQHGDLF. CDR3 DNA sequence: TGCAGTGCTATGGGCAACCAACATGGGGATCTCTTC.

This clonotype was detected many times. V and J are TRBV29-1 and TRBJ1-1, with no clear D. Trimming stripped 7 bases from V and 3 bases from J, with 18 bases between. This CDR3 is 14 amino acids long. CDR1 SQVTM and CDR2 ANQGSEA come from the germline V gene. The CDR3 sequence is CSALPSQRYTEAFF. The CDR3 nucleotides are TGCAGCGCCCTGCCGAGCCAGCGGTACACTGAAGCTTTCTTT.